The 18 T cell receptor beta chains given below trace back to one sample, sequenced in a study of T cells in localized non-small cell lung cancer. The data were produced by immunoSEQ multiplex PCR, yet TCRdb's version contains in-frame clones alone and is incomplete. Counted here are 45,000 to 70,000 clones, roughly 85% occurring once; the ten biggest clones make up approximately 5%. The sequencing here drew on peripheral blood, taken before any cancer treatment. These receptors all stem from a woman between 35 and 70 years old with stage I lung adenocarcinoma.

The chain joins TRBV30 to TRBJ2-3; D is unresolved. The V end was cut by 2 bases, the J end by 4 bases, with 7 bases between. The germline CDR1 and CDR2 sequences are GTSNPN and SVGIG (reference sequence). This CDR3 contains 12 residues. CDR3 sequence: CAWSTLADTQYF. The DNA for the CDR3 is TGTGCCTGGAGTACTTTAGCAGATACGCAGTATTTT.

V is TRBV30 and J is TRBJ1-2; D might be TRBD1 (5 bases). The germline CDR1 and CDR2 sequences are GTSNPN and SVGIG (reference sequence). Trimming took 4 bases from V and 13 from J, leaving 13 bases between them. The CDR3 runs to 10 residues. The CDR3 is CAWTGPAVTF. The CDR3 DNA reads as TGTGCCTGGACGGGACCTGCTGTCACCTTC.

In DNA, the CDR3 is TGTGCCACCAGCGGCGGACTAGCGGGGGGAGATACGCAGTATTTT. Protein: CATSGGLAGGDTQYF. The chain uses TRBV15 and TRBJ2-3, with TRBD2 identical over 14 bases. The CDR3 is made up of 15 amino acids. V lost 5 bases to trimming and J lost 5 bases; unmatched junction nucleotides: 3. Germline lookup yields CDR1 LNHNV and CDR2 YYDKDF (reference sequence). The variable domain in full, with the rest retrieved from reference TRBV15 and TRBJ2-3, is DAMVIQNPRYQVTQFGKPVTLSCSQTLNHNVMYWYQQKSSQAPKLLFHYYDKDFNNEADTPDNFQSRRPNTSFCFLDIRSPGLGDTAMYLCATSGGLAGGDTQYFGPGTRLTVL.

The genes are TRBV6-1 and TRBJ1-2; 9 bases are a match to TRBD1. Germline loops: CDR1 MNHNS, CDR2 SASEGT. The CDR3 has 14 residues. J gave up 5 bases and V 9 bases, and 10 bases lay outside the gene matches. CDR3 region: CASSQGQGTYGYTF. CDR3 in DNA: TGTGCCAGTTCGCAGGGACAGGGAACGTATGGCTACACCTTC.

The rearrangement uses TRBV19 and TRBJ2-3, with TRBD2 matching 7 bases. CDR1 LNHDA and CDR2 SQIVND come from the germline V gene (reference sequence). Trimming cost V 5 bases and J 0 bases; bases outside gene matches: 11. This CDR3 is 17 amino acids long. The DNA for the CDR3 is TGTGCCAGTAGTGGTTACTCGAGCGGGGCCAGCACAGATACGCAGTATTTT. This codes for CASSGYSSGASTDTQYF.

The CDR3 sequence is CASSLLAGGLNTEAFF. CDR3 nucleotides: TGTGCCAGCAGTTTACTGGCAGGGGGCTTGAACACTGAAGCTTTCTTT. The rearrangement uses TRBV27 and TRBJ1-1, with 8 bases identical to TRBD1. CDR1 MNHEY and CDR2 SMNVEV come from the germline V gene (reference sequence). The CDR3 runs 16 residues. With 2 bases clipped from V and 0 bases from J, the junction kept 5 bases outside the gene matches.

The chain combines TRBV9 with TRBJ2-2, with TRBD2 matching over 12 bases. From germline, CDR1 is SGDLS and CDR2 YYNGEE. CDR3 length: 16 amino acids. Trimming took 4 bases from V and 6 from J; bases not matched to a gene: 7. The CDR3 DNA reads TGTGCCAGCAGCCCCCGACTAGCGGGGGTTCCCGGGGAGCTGTTTTTT. Protein: CASSPRLAGVPGELFF.

The table lists this clone with a count of one. CDR3 in amino acids: CSVVGPPGNTIYF. The CDR3 DNA is TGCAGCGTTGTTGGCCCTCCTGGAAACACCATATATTTT. The rearrangement links TRBV29-1 to TRBJ1-3; no clear D gene. Germline CDR1 reads SQVTM; CDR2 reads ANQGSEA. This CDR3 is 13 amino acids long. V was trimmed by 4 bases and J by 2 bases, leaving 9 bases between them.

The V and J genes are TRBV7-2 and TRBJ2-3, with 7 bases aligning to TRBD2. Germline values: CDR1 SGHTA, CDR2 FQGNSA. V shed 5 bases and J 2 bases; nucleotides not matched to a gene: 13. The CDR3 sequence is 17 residues long. CDR3: CASSLGGVRENTDTQYF. The CDR3 DNA follows: TGTGCCAGCAGCCTGGGGGGGGTGCGGGAAAACACAGATACGCAGTATTTT.

This chain joins TRBV5-1 and TRBJ1-1; D perhaps matches TRBD1 (6 bases). Between the trimmed V and J ends, which lost 8 bases and 0 bases, there was a span of 14 bases. Per the germline V gene, CDR1 is SGHRS and CDR2 is YFSETQ. CDR3 size: 14 residues. The CDR3 nucleotides are TGCGCCAGTAGAGACAGGCTCCTGAACACTGAAGCTTTCTTT. It is translated as CASRDRLLNTEAFF.

V usage is TRBV7-6 and J usage is TRBJ2-2, with D possibly matching TRBD1 (6 bases). In germline, CDR1 is SGHVS, CDR2 FNYEAQ. There are 16 residues in the CDR3. V was clipped by 1 base and J by 4 bases, with 13 bases between them. The CDR3 loop is CASSLVDRSSTGELFF. As DNA, the CDR3 is TGTGCCAGCAGCTTAGTTGACAGGTCCTCCACCGGGGAGCTGTTTTTT.

This chain uses TRBV6-5 with TRBJ1-5, with 9 bases fitting TRBD1. Germline-derived CDR1 and CDR2 are MNHEY and SVGAGI. V was pared by 4 bases and J by 1 base, with 5 bases of the junction left unmatched. CDR3 length: 16 residues. CDR3 in amino acids: CASSSMTGGSNQPQHF. The DNA for the CDR3 is TGTGCCAGCAGTTCTATGACAGGGGGAAGCAATCAGCCCCAGCATTTT.

This sequence joins TRBV9 and TRBJ1-2; D call uncertain. Germline V gene sequence: CDR1 SGDLS, CDR2 YYNGEE. The V and J ends lost 0 bases and 4 bases respectively, with 19 bases between them. The CDR3 covers 17 residues. The CDR3 loop reads CASSVGGGRLHAYGYTF. DNA for the CDR3: TGTGCCAGCAGCGTAGGTGGAGGAAGACTGCACGCCTATGGCTACACCTTC. The complete variable domain, with remaining parts taken from reference TRBV9 and TRBJ1-2, reads DSGVTQTPKHLITATGQRVTLRCSPRSGDLSVYWYQQSLDQGLQFLIQYYNGEERAKGNILERFSAQQFPDLHSELNLSSLELGDSALYFCASSVGGGRLHAYGYTFGSGTRLTVV.

J is TRBJ1-1 and V is TRBV30; TRBD1 is a possible D gene (5 bases). CDR3 length equals 15 residues. The ends were cut back, 2 bases at V and 3 bases at J, with 16 bases in the middle. Germline assignment: CDR1 GTSNPN and CDR2 SVGIG (reference sequence). DNA for the CDR3: TGTGCCTGGAGTAGCTGGGGCTTCTCGGACACTGAAGCTTTCTTT. Translating it yields CAWSSWGFSDTEAFF.

This chain connects TRBV10-1 to TRBJ2-1, with 14 bases matching TRBD2. V dropped 1 base and J dropped 0; count of bases not matched to a gene: 14. Germline V gene sequence: CDR1 WNHNN, CDR2 SYGVQD (reference sequence). The CDR3 covers 22 residues. The CDR3 is CASSEYQPGLAGALGSYNEQFF. CDR3 sequence (DNA): TGCGCCAGCAGTGAGTACCAACCGGGACTAGCGGGGGCCCTAGGCTCCTACAATGAGCAGTTCTTC.

The chain uses TRBV6-5 and TRBJ2-5; D perhaps matches TRBD2 (6 bases). V was trimmed by 5 bases and J by 1 base, leaving 11 bases between them. Germline lookup yields CDR1 MNHEY and CDR2 SVGAGI. The length of the CDR3 is 14 residues. Here the CDR3 reads CASSPLAPQETQYF. CDR3 nucleotide sequence: TGTGCCAGCAGTCCGCTAGCGCCCCAAGAGACCCAGTACTTC.

The rearrangement links TRBV7-3 to TRBJ2-2; D is perhaps TRBD1 (6 bases). Trimming cost V 2 bases and J 1 base, with 11 bases left between them. The CDR3 is 16 residues long. Germline lookup yields CDR1 SGHTA and CDR2 FQGTGA. The CDR3 DNA sequence: TGTGCCAGCAGCTTAGAAGGGACACGGAACACCGGGGAGCTGTTTTTT. Protein product: CASSLEGTRNTGELFF.

The CDR3 protein is CSAPLVYEQYF. For the CDR3, the DNA is TGCAGTGCCCCCCTCGTCTACGAGCAGTACTTC. The chain employs TRBV20-1 and TRBJ2-7; D is unclear. Germline V CDR1 and CDR2: DFQATT, SNEGSKA (reference sequence). V was clipped by 6 bases and J by 3 bases, with 9 bases between them. CDR3 size: 11 residues.